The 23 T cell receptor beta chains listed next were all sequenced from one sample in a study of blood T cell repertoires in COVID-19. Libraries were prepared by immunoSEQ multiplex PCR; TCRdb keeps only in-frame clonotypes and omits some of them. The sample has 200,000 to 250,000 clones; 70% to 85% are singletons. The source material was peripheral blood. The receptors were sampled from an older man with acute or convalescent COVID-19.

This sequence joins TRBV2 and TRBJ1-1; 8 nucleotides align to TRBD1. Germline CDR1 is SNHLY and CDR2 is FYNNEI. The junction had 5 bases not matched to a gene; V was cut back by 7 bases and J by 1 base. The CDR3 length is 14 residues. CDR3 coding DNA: TGTGCCAGCATTATCGACAGGGGGAACACTGAAGCTTTCTTT. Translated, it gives CASIIDRGNTEAFF.

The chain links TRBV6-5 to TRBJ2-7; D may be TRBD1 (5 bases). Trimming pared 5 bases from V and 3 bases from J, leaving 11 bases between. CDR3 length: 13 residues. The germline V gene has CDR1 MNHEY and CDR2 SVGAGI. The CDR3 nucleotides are TGTGCCAGCAGTCAAACAGGTCTCTACGAGCAGTACTTC. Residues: CASSQTGLYEQYF.

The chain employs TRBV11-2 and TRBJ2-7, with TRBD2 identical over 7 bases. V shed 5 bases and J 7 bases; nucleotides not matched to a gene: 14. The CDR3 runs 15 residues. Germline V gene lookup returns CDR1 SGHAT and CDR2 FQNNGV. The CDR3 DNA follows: TGTGCCAGCAGCCCCACGAACGGGCAGGGAGGGGAGCAGTACTTC. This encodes CASSPTNGQGGEQYF. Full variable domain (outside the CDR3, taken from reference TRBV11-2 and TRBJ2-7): EAGVAQSPRYKIIEKRQSVAFWCNPISGHATLYWYQQILGQGPKLLIQFQNNGVVDDSQLPKDRFSAERLKGVDSTLKIQPAKLEDSAVYLCASSPTNGQGGEQYFGPGTRLTVT.

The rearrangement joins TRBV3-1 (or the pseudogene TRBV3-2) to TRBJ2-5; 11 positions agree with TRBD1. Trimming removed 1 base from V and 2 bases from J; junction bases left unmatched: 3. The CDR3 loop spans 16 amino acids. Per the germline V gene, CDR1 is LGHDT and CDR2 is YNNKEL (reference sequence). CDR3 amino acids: CASSQVGTGGQETQYF. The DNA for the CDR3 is TGTGCCAGCAGCCAAGTAGGGACAGGGGGTCAAGAGACCCAGTACTTC.

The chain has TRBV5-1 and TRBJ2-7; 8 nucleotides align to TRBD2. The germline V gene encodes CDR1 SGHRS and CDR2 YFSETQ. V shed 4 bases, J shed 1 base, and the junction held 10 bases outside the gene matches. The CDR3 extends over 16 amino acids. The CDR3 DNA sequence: TGCGCCAGCAGCCCCAACCAGCGGGAGAGGTCCTACGAGCAGTACTTC. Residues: CASSPNQRERSYEQYF.

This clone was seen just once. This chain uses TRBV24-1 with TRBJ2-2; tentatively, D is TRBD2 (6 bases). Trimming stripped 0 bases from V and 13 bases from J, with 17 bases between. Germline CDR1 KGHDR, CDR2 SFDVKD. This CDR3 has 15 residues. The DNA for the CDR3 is TGTGCCACCAGTGATTTGCGCGGCGGCGGGGAGAGGCTGTTTTTT. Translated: CATSDLRGGGERLFF.

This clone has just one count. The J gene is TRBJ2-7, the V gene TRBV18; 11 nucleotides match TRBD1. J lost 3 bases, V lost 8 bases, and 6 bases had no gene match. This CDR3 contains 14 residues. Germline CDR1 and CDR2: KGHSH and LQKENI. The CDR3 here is CASATGTGGYEQYF. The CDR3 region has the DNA TGTGCCAGCGCTACCGGGACAGGGGGCTACGAGCAGTACTTC.

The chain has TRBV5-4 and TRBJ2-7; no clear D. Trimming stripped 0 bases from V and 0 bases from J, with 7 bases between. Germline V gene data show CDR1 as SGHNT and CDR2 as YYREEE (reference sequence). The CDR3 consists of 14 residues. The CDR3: CASSLEPYSYEQYF. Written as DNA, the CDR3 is TGTGCCAGCAGCTTGGAGCCTTACTCCTACGAGCAGTACTTC.

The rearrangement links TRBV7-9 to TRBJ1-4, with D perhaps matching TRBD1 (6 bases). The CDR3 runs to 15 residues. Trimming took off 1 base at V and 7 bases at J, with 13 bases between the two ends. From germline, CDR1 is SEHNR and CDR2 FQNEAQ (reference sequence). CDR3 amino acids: CASSLVTGQSEKLFF. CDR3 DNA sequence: TGTGCCAGCAGCTTAGTCACAGGGCAGAGTGAAAAACTGTTTTTT. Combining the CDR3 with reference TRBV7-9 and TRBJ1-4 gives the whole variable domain DTGVSQNPRHKITKRGQNVTFRCDPISEHNRLYWYRQTLGQGPEFLTYFQNEAQLEKSRLLSDRFSAERPKGSFSTLEIQRTEQGDSAMYLCASSLVTGQSEKLFFGSGTQLSVL.

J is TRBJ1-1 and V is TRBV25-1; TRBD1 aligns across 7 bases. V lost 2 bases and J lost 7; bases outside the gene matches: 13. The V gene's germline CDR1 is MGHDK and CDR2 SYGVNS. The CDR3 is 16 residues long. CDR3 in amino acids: CASSETGFARGIEAFF. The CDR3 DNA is TGTGCCAGCAGTGAAACGGGGTTTGCCAGGGGGATTGAAGCTTTCTTT.

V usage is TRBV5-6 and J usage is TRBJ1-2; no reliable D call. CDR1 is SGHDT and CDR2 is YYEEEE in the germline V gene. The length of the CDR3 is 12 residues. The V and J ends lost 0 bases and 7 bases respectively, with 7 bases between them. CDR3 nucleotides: TGTGCCAGCAGCTTGGACGGGGTTGGCTACACCTTC. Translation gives CASSLDGVGYTF. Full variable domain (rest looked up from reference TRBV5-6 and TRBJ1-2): DAGVTQSPTHLIKTRGQQVTLRCSPKSGHDTVSWYQQALGQGPQFIFQYYEEEERQRGNFPDRFSGHQFPNYSSELNVNALLLGDSALYLCASSLDGVGYTFGSGTRLTVV.

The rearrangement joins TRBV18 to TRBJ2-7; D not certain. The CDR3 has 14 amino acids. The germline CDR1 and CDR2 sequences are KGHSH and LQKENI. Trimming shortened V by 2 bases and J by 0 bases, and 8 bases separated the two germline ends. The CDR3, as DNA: TGTGCCAGCTCACCAAGTTCTAGCTCCTACGAGCAGTACTTC. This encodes CASSPSSSSYEQYF.

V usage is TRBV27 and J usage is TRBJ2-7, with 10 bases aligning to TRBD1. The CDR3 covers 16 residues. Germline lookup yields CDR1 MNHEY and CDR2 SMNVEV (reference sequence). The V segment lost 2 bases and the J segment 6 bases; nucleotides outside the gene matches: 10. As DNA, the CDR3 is TGTGCCAGCAGTTTACAACGGGACAGGGGTGCCGCCGAGCAGTACTTC. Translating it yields CASSLQRDRGAAEQYF.

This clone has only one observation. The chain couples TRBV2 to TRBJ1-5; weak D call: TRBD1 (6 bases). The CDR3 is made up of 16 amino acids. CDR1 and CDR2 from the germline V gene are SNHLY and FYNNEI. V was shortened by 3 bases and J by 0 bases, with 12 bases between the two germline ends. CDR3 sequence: CASSDTQGFSNQPQHF. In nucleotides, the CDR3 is TGTGCCAGCAGTGACACCCAGGGGTTTAGCAATCAGCCCCAGCATTTT.

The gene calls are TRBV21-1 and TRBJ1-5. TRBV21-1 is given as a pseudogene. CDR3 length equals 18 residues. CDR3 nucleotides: TGTGCCACTGGGTTAGGTAGCCTTCTTCCCCATAGCAATCAGCCCCAGCATTTT. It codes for CATGLGSLLPHSNQPQHF.

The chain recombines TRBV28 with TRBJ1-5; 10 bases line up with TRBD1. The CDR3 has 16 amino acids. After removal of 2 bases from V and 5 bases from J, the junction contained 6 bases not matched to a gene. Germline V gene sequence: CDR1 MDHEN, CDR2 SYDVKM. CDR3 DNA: TGTGCCAGCAGTTTAGCCGGGACAGGGGTGGATCAGCCCCAGCATTTT. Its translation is CASSLAGTGVDQPQHF.

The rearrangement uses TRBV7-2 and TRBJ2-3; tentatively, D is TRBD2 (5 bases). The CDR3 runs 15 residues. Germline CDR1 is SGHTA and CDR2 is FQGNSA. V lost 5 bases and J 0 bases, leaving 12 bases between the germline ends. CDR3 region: CASSHGLRSTDTQYF. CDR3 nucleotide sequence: TGTGCCAGCAGCCACGGACTCCGTAGCACAGATACGCAGTATTTT.

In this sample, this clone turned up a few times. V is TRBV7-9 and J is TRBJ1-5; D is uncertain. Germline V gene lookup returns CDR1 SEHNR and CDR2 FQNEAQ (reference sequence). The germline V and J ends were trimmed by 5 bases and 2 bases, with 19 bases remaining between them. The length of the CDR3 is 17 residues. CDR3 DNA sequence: TGTGCCAGCAGCCCTCTGATCGCTGGAGGCGGCAATCAGCCCCAGCATTTT. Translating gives CASSPLIAGGGNQPQHF.

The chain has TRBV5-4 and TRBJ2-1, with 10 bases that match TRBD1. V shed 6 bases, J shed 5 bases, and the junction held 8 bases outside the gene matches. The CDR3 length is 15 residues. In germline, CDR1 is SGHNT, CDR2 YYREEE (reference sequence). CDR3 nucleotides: TGTGCCAGCATGCAGACAGGGGGCTATAACAATGAGCAGTTCTTC. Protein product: CASMQTGGYNNEQFF.

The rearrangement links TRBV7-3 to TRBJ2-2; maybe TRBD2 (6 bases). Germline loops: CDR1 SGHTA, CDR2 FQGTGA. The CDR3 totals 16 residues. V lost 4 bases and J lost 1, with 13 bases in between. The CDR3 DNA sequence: TGTGCCAGCAGCTCGCCGGGACTGGGGAACACCGGGGAGCTGTTTTTT. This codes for CASSSPGLGNTGELFF.

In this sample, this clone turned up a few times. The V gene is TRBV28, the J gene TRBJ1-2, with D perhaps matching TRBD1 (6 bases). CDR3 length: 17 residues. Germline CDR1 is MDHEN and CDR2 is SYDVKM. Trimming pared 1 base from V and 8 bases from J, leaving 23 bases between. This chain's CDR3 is CASSLSTAFQGSNGYTF. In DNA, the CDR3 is TGTGCCAGCAGTTTATCAACCGCTTTTCAGGGGAGTAACGGCTACACCTTC.

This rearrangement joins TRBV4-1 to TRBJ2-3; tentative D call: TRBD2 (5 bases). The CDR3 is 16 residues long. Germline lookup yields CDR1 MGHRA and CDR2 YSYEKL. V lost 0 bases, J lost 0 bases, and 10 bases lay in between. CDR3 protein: CASSQDWSGSTDTQYF. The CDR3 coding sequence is TGCGCCAGCAGCCAAGATTGGAGCGGTAGCACAGATACGCAGTATTTT.

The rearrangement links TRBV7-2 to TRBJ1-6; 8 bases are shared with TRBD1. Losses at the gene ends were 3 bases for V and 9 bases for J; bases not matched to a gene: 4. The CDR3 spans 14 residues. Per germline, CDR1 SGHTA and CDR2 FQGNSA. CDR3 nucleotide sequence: TGTGCCAGCAGCTTTGGGACAGGAGGTTCACCCCTCCACTTT. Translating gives CASSFGTGGSPLHF.